This T cell receptor (beta chain) is drawn from a study of cytomegalovirus exposure and HLA in healthy donors. This clone has only one observation. Its target is not known. The germline gives CDR1 MDHEN, CDR2 SYDVKM. The V and J ends lost 6 bases and 5 bases respectively, with 16 bases between them. The CDR3 spans 15 residues. The PCR ran on 60 Vbeta and 13 Jbeta primers. Only in-frame clones appear in the TCRdb table, and some are missing; sequencing was by immunoSEQ multiplex PCR. The sample holds 100,000 to 150,000 clones, approximately 78% seen once. Whole-study findings and limits: From TCR beta sequences, most subjects' HLA-A and HLA-B alleles were reportedly predicted accurately. Follow-up analysis later connected one missense variant in DCLRE1C with trimming of TCR beta V- and J-genes. Later, an analysis found that common viral pathogens appeared to be linked with several of the most significant clusters. Later analysis indicated greater clonal expansion among HLA-associated TCR beta chains than among equally common other chains.

The sequencing sample was made of PBMCs. The chain links TRBV28 to TRBJ1-4; D might be TRBD1 (6 bases). The source of this sequence is a woman aged 40 to 55 in good health and CMV-seronegative. CDR3 nucleotides: TGTGCCAGCAGGGGCGGGGGGCAACGGAATGAAAAACTGTTTTTT. Protein sequence: CASRGGGQRNEKLFF.